This TCR beta chain was obtained from a study of breast tumors, draining lymph nodes, adjacent tissues. Breast cancer patients provided tissue from their axillary draining lymph nodes. The study, taken as a whole, reports: Tumor and nontumor repertoires were significantly more similar in luminal-like than in basal-like breast cancer. Data fit most tumor T cells coming from lymph node, expanding in tumor. Tumor T cell lymph node origin was a supported hypothesis, not proven. Compared with lymph nodes, tumors were less diverse; compared with nontumor tissue, more.

Ten or more counts support this clonotype. Its antigen is as yet unknown. MiXCR, run by TCRdb on the multiplex PCR reads, gives a single entry per CDR3 protein. The table has 130,000 or so distinct CDR3 sequences, about 20% seen once. Per germline, CDR1 SGHTA and CDR2 FQGNSA. The CDR3 has 16 residues. Trimming left V 4 bases short and J 9 bases short, with 19 bases between. The V call is TRBV7-2, the J call TRBJ1-6, with D unresolved. The sequencing input was axillary lymph node tissue. This TCR was recovered from a female donor with breast cancer. Some clones in this sample may be carry-over from other donors' samples. CDR3 in amino acids: CASSWRARLETSPLHF. For the CDR3, the DNA is TGTGCCAGCAGCTGGAGGGCTCGGCTGGAGACTTCACCCCTCCACTTT.